Below, one T cell receptor (beta chain) is given with its context. Germline V gene lookup returns CDR1 MGHRA and CDR2 YSYEKL. The CDR3 totals 15 residues. The V end lost 2 bases, the J end lost 0 bases, and 8 bases lay between the germline ends. These data originate in a study of shared clonotypes between healthy human individuals. Clones were read by immunoSEQ multiplex PCR, and TCRdb kept only the in-frame ones, dropping some. This table holds about 2 million clones, roughly 95% found once. Naive CD8 populations comprised CD45RO-negative cells positively selected for CCR7, excluding terminally differentiated effector memory CD45RA+ cells.

The sequenced material came from naive CD8+ T cells sorted from blood. The chain recombines TRBV4-1 with TRBJ1-3; no reliable D call. This clonotype was obtained from a man between 18 and 29 years old in good health. This chain's CDR3 is CASSQQEASGNTIYF. DNA of the CDR3: TGCGCCAGCAGCCAACAGGAGGCCTCTGGAAACACCATATATTTT.